A selection of T cell receptor beta chains follows, all from one sample in a study of cytomegalovirus exposure and HLA in healthy donors. Clones were sequenced by immunoSEQ multiplex PCR, and TCRdb holds only the in-frame ones, with some missing. The repertoire includes 100,000 or so clones, less than 65% of them detected once, and 4.5% to 5.5% sits in the top ten. The sample consisted of PBMCs. The receptors were sampled from a woman aged 25 to 45 in good health and CMV-seropositive. Both conserved end residues are part of each CDR3. Fields, in order: CDR3 DNA, CDR3 protein, V gene, D gene, clone size, J gene. The D gene is left open where the match is weak. Size is stated for part of the rows, as once, few or many counts, or as a class when the clone is expanded.

TGTGCCAGTACCGAAGGGGGGGGAGAGGGGCAGCCCCAGCATTTT,CASTEGGGEGQPQHF,TRBV19,-,-,TRBJ1-5
TGTGCCAGCAAACAGGGTGGGTCCTATAATTCACCCCTCCACTTT,CASKQGGSYNSPLHF,TRBV27,-,few,TRBJ1-6
TGTGCCTCCCAGGGGAATGCCCATGGCTACACCTTC,CASQGNAHGYTF,TRBV10-3,-,-,TRBJ1-2
TGTGCCAGCAGCTTAATGGTTGCAGGGTCAGGCTCACCCCTCCACTTT,CASSLMVAGSGSPLHF,TRBV7-3,-,-,TRBJ1-6
TGTGCCAGCAGCTTCGTACTCTCGGGGGCCAACGTCCTGACTTTC,CASSFVLSGANVLTF,TRBV7-3,-,-,TRBJ2-6
TGTGCCACTTCAATATATACAGGGTCCGAACAGCCCCAGCATTTT,CATSIYTGSEQPQHF,TRBV6-6,-,-,TRBJ1-5
TGTGCCAGCAGCCTTGGACAGGGGGGCTATGGCTACACCTTC,CASSLGQGGYGYTF,TRBV5-6,TRBD1,few,TRBJ1-2
TGTGCCAGCAGCGCCAGACAGGGTCTTTATGAAAAACTGTTTTTT,CASSARQGLYEKLFF,TRBV7-2,TRBD1,few,TRBJ1-4
TGCGCCAGCAGTCAATTGGGGACAGCCAACTACGAGCAGTACTTC,CASSQLGTANYEQYF,TRBV23-1,TRBD1,few,TRBJ2-7
TGTGCCAGCAGCCAAGCTTCATCCAGGACTGAAGCTTTCTTT,CASSQASSRTEAFF,TRBV16,-,-,TRBJ1-1
TGTGCCAGCAGCTTGGGGGTCCGACAGGGTGGTCCCACAAACACCGGGGAGCTGTTTTTT,CASSLGVRQGGPTNTGELFF,TRBV5-5,TRBD1,-,TRBJ2-2
TGTGCCAGCAGTGATGGACAGGGCTATGGCTACACCTTC,CASSDGQGYGYTF,TRBV6-1,TRBD1,-,TRBJ1-2
TGTGCCAGCAGAACGACAGGTTCGGGGACCCAGTACTTC,CASRTTGSGTQYF,TRBV6-6,-,-,TRBJ2-5
TGTGCCAGCACTAAGAAGAGGGGGTTTAACTATGGCTACACCTTC,CASTKKRGFNYGYTF,TRBV6-5,-,-,TRBJ1-2
TGTGCCAGTAGTCCGCGACAGGGGAGGGAGACCCAGTACTTC,CASSPRQGRETQYF,TRBV19,TRBD1,-,TRBJ2-5
TGTGCCAGCAGTGATTCACAGGGTTCCTACGAGCAGTACTTC,CASSDSQGSYEQYF,TRBV2,-,once,TRBJ2-7
TGCGCCAGCAGCCTGCAACAGGGATCCTACGAGCAGTACTTC,CASSLQQGSYEQYF,TRBV4-3,-,-,TRBJ2-7
TGTGCCAGCAGTGAACAACAGAATGGAAACACCATATATTTT,CASSEQQNGNTIYF,TRBV6-1,-,many,TRBJ1-3
TGCGCCAGCAGCTTGGGGCGCGAACGCGGCACTGAAGCTTTCTTT,CASSLGRERGTEAFF,TRBV5-1,-,-,TRBJ1-1
TGTGCCAGCAGTTATACCTCCAGGGTAGAGTCACCCCTCCACTTT,CASSYTSRVESPLHF,TRBV2,-,-,TRBJ1-6
TGTGCCAGCAGTGAAACGGGATCGGGGGTCTACGAGCAGTACTTC,CASSETGSGVYEQYF,TRBV2,-,-,TRBJ2-7
TGCGCCAGCAGCGTGGGAGCGGGAGGGGGCGCGAACCACGAGCAGTACTTC,CASSVGAGGGANHEQYF,TRBV4-1,TRBD2,-,TRBJ2-7
TGTGCCAGCAGAGGACAGGCGGGGAGAGGCTACCCCTTC,CASRGQAGRGYPF,TRBV28,TRBD1,-,TRBJ1-2
TGTGCCTGGAGCCGGACAGGTCCCTTGGGGAATGAGCAGTTCTTC,CAWSRTGPLGNEQFF,TRBV30,TRBD1,-,TRBJ2-1
TGTGCCAGCAGCCCCAGGCTGCCGGGACAGCTGAACACTGAAGCTTTCTTT,CASSPRLPGQLNTEAFF,TRBV5-4,TRBD1,-,TRBJ1-1
TGTGCCAGCAGTTCACTTTCGCCCCAGCATTTT,CASSSLSPQHF,TRBV28,-,-,TRBJ1-5
TGTGCCAGCAGCTTAGAAGCCGGGACAGGTTACGAGCAGTACTTC,CASSLEAGTGYEQYF,TRBV7-8,TRBD1,-,TRBJ2-7
TGTGCCAGCATTGAGGGGGCCACTGAAGCTTTCTTT,CASIEGATEAFF,TRBV28,TRBD1,few,TRBJ1-1
TGTGCCAGTAGTATTCTGGGAGGAGATACGCAGTATTTT,CASSILGGDTQYF,TRBV19,-,-,TRBJ2-3
TGTGCCAGCAGCCAAGATATCCGCAGCGAGCAGTACTTC,CASSQDIRSEQYF,TRBV4-2,-,few,TRBJ2-7
TGTGCCAGCAGCTTTCTCCGGGGAAACAATGAGCAGTTCTTC,CASSFLRGNNEQFF,TRBV11-2,-,once,TRBJ2-1
TGTGCCAGCACGAGACTAGCGGGGGCCTACGAGCAGTACTTC,CASTRLAGAYEQYF,TRBV6-1,TRBD2,-,TRBJ2-7
TGCGCCAGCAGCTCGGCGGGACAGGGCAACAATCAGCCCCAGCATTTT,CASSSAGQGNNQPQHF,TRBV5-1,TRBD1,-,TRBJ1-5
TGTGCCAGCAGAGGGACGGGGGAGAACACTGAAGCTTTCTTT,CASRGTGENTEAFF,TRBV9,-,few,TRBJ1-1
TGTGCCAGCATAAGAACAGGATGGAACATGATCTCCTACGAGCAGTACTTC,CASIRTGWNMISYEQYF,TRBV21-1,-,-,TRBJ2-7
TGTGCCAGCAGCTTAGCGGGACAGACTAATGAAAAACTGTTTTTT,CASSLAGQTNEKLFF,TRBV7-9,TRBD1,-,TRBJ1-4
TGTGCCAGCAGCGTAGAGTGGGCTCAGAATGAGCAGTTCTTC,CASSVEWAQNEQFF,TRBV9,-,once,TRBJ2-1
TGCGCCAGCAGCCCCGGGACAGGGGGCCCAACTAGCTCTGGGGCCAACGTCCTGACTTTC,CASSPGTGGPTSSGANVLTF,TRBV4-3,TRBD1,medium-sized,TRBJ2-6
TGTGCCACCAGCAGGGCAGACAGGGGGGTAGATCAGCCCCAGCATTTT,CATSRADRGVDQPQHF,TRBV15,TRBD1,-,TRBJ1-5
TGTGCCACCAGCAGAACTCAGGGACAGGCCTACGAGCAGTACTTC,CATSRTQGQAYEQYF,TRBV15,TRBD1,-,TRBJ2-7